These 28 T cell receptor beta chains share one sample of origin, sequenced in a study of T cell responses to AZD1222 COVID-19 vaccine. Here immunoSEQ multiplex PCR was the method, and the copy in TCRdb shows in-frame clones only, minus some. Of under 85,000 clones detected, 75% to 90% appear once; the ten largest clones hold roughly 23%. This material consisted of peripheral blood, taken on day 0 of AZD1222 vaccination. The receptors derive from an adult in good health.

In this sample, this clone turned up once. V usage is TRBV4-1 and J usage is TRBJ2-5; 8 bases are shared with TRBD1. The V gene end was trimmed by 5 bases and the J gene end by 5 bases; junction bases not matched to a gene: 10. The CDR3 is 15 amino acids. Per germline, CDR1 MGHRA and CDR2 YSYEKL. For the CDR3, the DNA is TGCGCCAGCAGCTCAAGGGGACAGGAGGTCGAGACCCAGTACTTC. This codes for CASSSRGQEVETQYF.

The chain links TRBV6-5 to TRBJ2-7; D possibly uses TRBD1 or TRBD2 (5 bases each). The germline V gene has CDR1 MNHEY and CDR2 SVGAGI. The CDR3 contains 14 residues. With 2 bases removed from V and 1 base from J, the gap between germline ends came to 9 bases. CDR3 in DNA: TGTGCCAGCAGTTACCGGGACGGTTCCTACGAGCAGTACTTC. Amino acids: CASSYRDGSYEQYF.

The DNA of the CDR3 is TGCGCCAGCAGCTTGGAGCGGCAGGGCCTCAAGCAGTACTTC. This sequence encodes CASSLERQGLKQYF. The rearrangement links TRBV5-1 to TRBJ2-7; D may match TRBD1 or TRBD2 (5 bases each). CDR3 length: 14 residues. V dropped 0 bases and J dropped 8 bases, with 15 bases sitting between them. Germline CDR1 SGHRS, CDR2 YFSETQ.

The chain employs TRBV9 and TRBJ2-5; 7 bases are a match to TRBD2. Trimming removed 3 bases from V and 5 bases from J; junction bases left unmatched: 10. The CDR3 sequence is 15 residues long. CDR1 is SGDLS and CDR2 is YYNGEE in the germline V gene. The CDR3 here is CASSGPRGGVETQYF. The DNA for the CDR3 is TGTGCCAGCAGCGGGCCGAGGGGAGGGGTCGAGACCCAGTACTTC.

CDR3 region: CASKTSGTNTEAFF. The CDR3, as DNA: TGTGCCAGCAAGACCTCTGGGACGAACACTGAAGCTTTCTTT. J is TRBJ1-1 and V is TRBV27, with D perhaps TRBD1 (5 bases). The V gene lost 7 bases and the J gene lost 1 base, with 13 bases spanning the gap. The CDR3 spans 14 residues. CDR1 is MNHEY, CDR2 SMNVEV, per germline (reference sequence).

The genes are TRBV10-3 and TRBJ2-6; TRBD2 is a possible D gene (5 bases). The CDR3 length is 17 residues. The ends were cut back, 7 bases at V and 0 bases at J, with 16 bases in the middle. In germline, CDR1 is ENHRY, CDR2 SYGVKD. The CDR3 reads CAINTVALPSGANVLTF. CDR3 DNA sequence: TGTGCCATCAACACGGTAGCGTTACCCTCTGGGGCCAACGTCCTGACTTTC.

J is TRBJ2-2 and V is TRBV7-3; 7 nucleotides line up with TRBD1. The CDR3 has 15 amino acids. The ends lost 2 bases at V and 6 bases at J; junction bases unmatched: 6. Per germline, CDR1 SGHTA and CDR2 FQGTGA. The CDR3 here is CASSLYTTGSGELFF. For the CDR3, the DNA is TGTGCCAGCAGCTTATACACGACAGGGTCCGGGGAGCTGTTTTTT.

The CDR3 here is CASSFNRGRSTEAFF. For the CDR3, the DNA is TGCGCCAGCAGCTTCAACAGGGGGCGAAGCACTGAAGCTTTCTTT. The chain recombines TRBV5-1 with TRBJ1-1, with 9 nucleotides matching TRBD1. CDR3 length: 15 residues. J gave up 4 bases and V 2 bases, and 6 bases lay outside the gene matches. Germline CDR1 is SGHRS and CDR2 is YFSETQ.

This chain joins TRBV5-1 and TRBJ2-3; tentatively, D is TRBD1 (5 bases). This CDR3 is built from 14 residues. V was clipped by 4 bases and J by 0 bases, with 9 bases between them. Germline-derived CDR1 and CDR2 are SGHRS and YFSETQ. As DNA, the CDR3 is TGCGCCAGCAGCCTGACAGCTAGCACAGATACGCAGTATTTT. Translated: CASSLTASTDTQYF.

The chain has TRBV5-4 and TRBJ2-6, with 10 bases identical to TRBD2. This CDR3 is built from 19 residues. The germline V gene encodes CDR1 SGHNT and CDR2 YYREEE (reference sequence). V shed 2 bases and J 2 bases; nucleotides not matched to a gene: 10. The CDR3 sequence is CASSFKPSGSYAGANVLTF. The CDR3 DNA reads TGTGCCAGCAGCTTTAAACCTAGCGGGAGTTACGCTGGGGCCAACGTCCTGACTTTC.

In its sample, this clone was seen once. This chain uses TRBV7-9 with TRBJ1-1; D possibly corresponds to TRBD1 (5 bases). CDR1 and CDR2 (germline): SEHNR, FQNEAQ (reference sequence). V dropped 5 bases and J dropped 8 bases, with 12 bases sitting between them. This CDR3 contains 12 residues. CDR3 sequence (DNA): TGTGCCAGCAGCCCCCGAGACAGAGAAGCTTTCTTT. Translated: CASSPRDREAFF.

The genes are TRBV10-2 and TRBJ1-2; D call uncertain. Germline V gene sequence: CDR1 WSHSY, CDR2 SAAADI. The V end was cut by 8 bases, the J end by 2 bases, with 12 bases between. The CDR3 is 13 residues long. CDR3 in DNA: TGCGCCAGCTCGTCCAGGCCGAACTATGGCTACACCTTC. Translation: CASSSRPNYGYTF.

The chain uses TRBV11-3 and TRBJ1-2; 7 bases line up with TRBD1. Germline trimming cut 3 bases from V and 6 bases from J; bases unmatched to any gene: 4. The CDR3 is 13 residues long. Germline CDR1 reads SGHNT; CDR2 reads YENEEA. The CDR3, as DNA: TGTGCCAGCAGCTTTGACAGGGAGAATGGCTACACCTTC. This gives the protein CASSFDRENGYTF.

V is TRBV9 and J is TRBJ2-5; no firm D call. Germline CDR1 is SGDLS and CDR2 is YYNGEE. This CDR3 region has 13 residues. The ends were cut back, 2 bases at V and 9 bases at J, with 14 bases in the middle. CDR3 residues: CASSVGLVKAQYF. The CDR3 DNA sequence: TGTGCCAGCAGCGTCGGTCTAGTAAAGGCCCAGTACTTC. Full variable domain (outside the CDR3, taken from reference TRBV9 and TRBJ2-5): DSGVTQTPKHLITATGQRVTLRCSPRSGDLSVYWYQQSLDQGLQFLIQYYNGEERAKGNILERFSAQQFPDLHSELNLSSLELGDSALYFCASSVGLVKAQYFGPGTRLLVL.

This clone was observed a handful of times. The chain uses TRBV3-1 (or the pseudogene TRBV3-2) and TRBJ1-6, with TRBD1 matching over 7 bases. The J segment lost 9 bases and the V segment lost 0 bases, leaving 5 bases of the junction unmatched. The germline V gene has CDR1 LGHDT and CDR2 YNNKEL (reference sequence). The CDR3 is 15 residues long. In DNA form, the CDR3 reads TGTGCCAGCAGCCAAGACGCAGCAGGGGGTTCACCCCTCCACTTT. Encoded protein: CASSQDAAGGSPLHF.

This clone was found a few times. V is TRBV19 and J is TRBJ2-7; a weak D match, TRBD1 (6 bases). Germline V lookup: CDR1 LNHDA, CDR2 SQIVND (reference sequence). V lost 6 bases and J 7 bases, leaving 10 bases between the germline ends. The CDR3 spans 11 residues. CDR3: CASRVGQEQYF. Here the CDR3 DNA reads TGTGCCAGTAGGGTAGGACAGGAGCAGTACTTC.

The CDR3 sequence: CASSFTGNGQPQHF. The CDR3 DNA reads TGTGCCAGCAGTTTCACAGGTAATGGCCAGCCCCAGCATTTT. This chain joins TRBV27 and TRBJ1-5; D might be TRBD1 (5 bases). Per the germline V gene, CDR1 is MNHEY and CDR2 is SMNVEV (reference sequence). V shed 3 bases and J shed 7 bases, with 13 bases lying between them. The CDR3 totals 14 residues.

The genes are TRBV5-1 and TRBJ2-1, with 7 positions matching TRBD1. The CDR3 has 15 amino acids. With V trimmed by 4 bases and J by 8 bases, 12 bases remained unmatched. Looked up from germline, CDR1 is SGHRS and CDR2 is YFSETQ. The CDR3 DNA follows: TGCGCCAGCAGCCCCAGACAGGGCGGTCTCGATGAGCAGTTCTTC. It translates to CASSPRQGGLDEQFF.

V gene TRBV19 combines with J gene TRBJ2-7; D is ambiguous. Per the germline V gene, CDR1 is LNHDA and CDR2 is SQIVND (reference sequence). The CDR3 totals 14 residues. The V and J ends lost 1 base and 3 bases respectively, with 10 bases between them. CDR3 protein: CASSIGAGFYEQYF. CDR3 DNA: TGTGCCAGTAGTATAGGGGCCGGCTTCTACGAGCAGTACTTC.

The CDR3 spells CASSTGQGNTIYF. In DNA, the CDR3 is TGTGCCAGCAGCACGGGACAGGGAAACACCATATATTTT. This rearrangement joins TRBV5-4 to TRBJ1-3; the match to TRBD1 covers 7 bases. CDR3 length: 13 residues. Trimming removed 4 bases from V and 4 bases from J; junction bases left unmatched: 2. Looked up from germline, CDR1 is SGHNT and CDR2 is YYREEE (reference sequence).

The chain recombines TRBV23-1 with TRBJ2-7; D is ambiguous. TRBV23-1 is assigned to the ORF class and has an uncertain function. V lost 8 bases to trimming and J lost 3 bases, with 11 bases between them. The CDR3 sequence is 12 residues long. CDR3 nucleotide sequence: TGCGCCAGCTTCATCTACAGCTACGAGCAGTACTTC. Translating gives CASFIYSYEQYF.

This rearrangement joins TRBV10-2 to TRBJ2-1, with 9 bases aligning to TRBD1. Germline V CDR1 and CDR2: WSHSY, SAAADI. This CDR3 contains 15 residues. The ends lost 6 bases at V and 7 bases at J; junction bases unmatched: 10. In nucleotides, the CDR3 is TGCGCCAGCAGCGACAGGGGGATCCGCAGGAATGAGCAGTTCTTC. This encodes CASSDRGIRRNEQFF.

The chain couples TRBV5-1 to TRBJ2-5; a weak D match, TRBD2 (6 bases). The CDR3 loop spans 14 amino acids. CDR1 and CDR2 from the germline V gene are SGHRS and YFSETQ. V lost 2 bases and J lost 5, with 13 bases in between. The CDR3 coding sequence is TGCGCCAGCAGCTTTAGCGGTCGGGGGGAGACCCAGTACTTC. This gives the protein CASSFSGRGETQYF. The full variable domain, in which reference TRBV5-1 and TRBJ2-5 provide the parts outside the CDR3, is KAGVTQTPRYLIKTRGQQVTLSCSPISGHRSVSWYQQTPGQGLQFLFEYFSETQRNKGNFPGRFSGRQFSNSRSEMNVSTLELGDSALYLCASSFSGRGETQYFGPGTRLLVL.

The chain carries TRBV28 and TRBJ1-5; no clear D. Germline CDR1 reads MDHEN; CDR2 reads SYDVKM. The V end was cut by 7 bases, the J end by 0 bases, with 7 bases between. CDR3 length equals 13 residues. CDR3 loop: CASTIYSNQPQHF. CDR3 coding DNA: TGTGCCAGCACCATATATAGCAATCAGCCCCAGCATTTT.

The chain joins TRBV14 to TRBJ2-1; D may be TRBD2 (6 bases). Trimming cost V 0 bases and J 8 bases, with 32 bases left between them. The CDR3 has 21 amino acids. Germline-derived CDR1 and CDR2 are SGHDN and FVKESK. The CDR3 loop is CASSQDPSYRYLETSIDEQFF. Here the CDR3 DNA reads TGTGCCAGCAGCCAAGACCCGTCCTACAGGTACCTGGAGACTAGTATAGATGAGCAGTTCTTC.

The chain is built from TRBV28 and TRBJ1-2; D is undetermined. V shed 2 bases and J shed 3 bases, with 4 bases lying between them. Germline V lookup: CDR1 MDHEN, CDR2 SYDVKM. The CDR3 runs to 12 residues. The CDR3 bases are TGTGCCAGCAGTTTAATAGACTATGGCTACACCTTC. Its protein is CASSLIDYGYTF.

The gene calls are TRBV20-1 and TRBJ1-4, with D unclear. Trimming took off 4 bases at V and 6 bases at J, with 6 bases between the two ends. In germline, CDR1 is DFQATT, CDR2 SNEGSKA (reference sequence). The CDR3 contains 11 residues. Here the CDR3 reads CSAIGYEKLFF. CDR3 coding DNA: TGCAGTGCTATCGGTTATGAAAAACTGTTTTTT.

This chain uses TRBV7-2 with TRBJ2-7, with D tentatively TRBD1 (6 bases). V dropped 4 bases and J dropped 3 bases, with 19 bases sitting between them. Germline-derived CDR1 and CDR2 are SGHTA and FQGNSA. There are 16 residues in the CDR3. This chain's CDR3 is CASSSRDTWKDYEQYF. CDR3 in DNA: TGTGCCAGCAGCTCACGGGACACCTGGAAAGACTACGAGCAGTACTTC.